The clone carrying this TCR beta chain was picked up many times. CDR1 is SQVTM, CDR2 ANQGSEA, per germline. The CDR3 totals 12 residues. Every naive CD8 library was made from between about 18,000 and 1,100,000 sorted cells with 10%, 30% or 50% RNA. This record comes from a study of molecular identifiers for immune sequencing clone quantification. Study in general: Split five ways in replicates, RNA from around 20,000 or 99,000 naive CD8 cells had four portions sequenced.

A single record per CDR3 protein comes from TCRdb applying MiXCR to the PCR reads. Here the sample spans 62,000 or so distinct CDR3 sequences, about a sixth being singletons. This receptor was obtained from a human donor in good health. Some libraries in this study had Jurkat cell RNA spiked in. The sample was naive CD8+ T cells from blood, with Jurkat cell RNA spiked in. Subset in this sample: FACS-sorted CD8+CD4-CCR7+CD45RA+ naive T cells. The chain links TRBV29-1 to TRBJ1-2; D may be TRBD1 (5 bases). Here the CDR3 reads CTGGEDHYGYTF. Written as DNA, the CDR3 is TGCACCGGAGGGGAGGACCACTATGGCTACACCTTC.